This T cell receptor (beta chain) was sequenced for a study of T cell responses to AZD1222 COVID-19 vaccine. Worth noting for this clone: Its matching antigen is unknown.

From germline, CDR1 is PRHDT and CDR2 FYEKMQ (reference sequence). The CDR3 has 12 amino acids. Between the trimmed V and J ends, which lost 5 bases and 9 bases, there was a span of 13 bases. Assay used: immunoSEQ multiplex PCR; TCRdb lists only in-frame clones, some missing. The table includes tens of thousands of clones, more than 65% detected once. Points from the study as a whole: The breadth and depth of Spike-specific TCRs increased once two AZD1222 doses had been given. Without day 14 samples, only post-peak T cell repertoires were studied.

The chain joins TRBV13 to TRBJ1-1; perhaps TRBD1 as D (6 bases). This TCR was sampled from an adult in good health. The sample consisted of peripheral blood, taken on day 0 of MenACWY control vaccination. The CDR3 DNA reads TGTGCCAGCAGCCACAGGGAAGAGAAAGCTTTCTTT. The encoded protein is CASSHREEKAFF. Together with reference TRBV13 and TRBJ1-1, the CDR3 gives the full variable domain: AAGVIQSPRHLIKEKRETATLKCYPIPRHDTVYWYQQGPGQDPQFLISFYEKMQSDKGSIPDRFSAQQFSDYHSELNMSSLELGDSALYFCASSHREEKAFFGQGTRLTVV.